This TCR beta chain was obtained from a study of identical twins' blood T cells. Findings of the study overall: Abundant TCRbeta CDR3s overlapped more between twins than with unrelated donors.

Remarks on this clonotype: The antigen remains unidentified.

Six healthy women, forming three identical twin pairs, donated samples. The three twin pairs were reared together, likely meeting the same infections. The CDR3 extends over 12 amino acids. CDR1 and CDR2 (germline): SGDLS, YYNGEE. Trimming removed 7 bases from V and 0 bases from J, with 7 bases in between. Authors' methods: Each donor had about 90,000 to nearly 550,000 clonotypes. TCRdb reanalysed the 5' RACE reads using MiXCR and keeps one entry per CDR3 protein. These V and J calls are TCRdb output, not the study's own analysis. The sample includes fewer than 450,000 distinct CDR3 sequences, about 28% seen only once; the top ten take approximately 6.6%.

V gene TRBV9 combines with J gene TRBJ1-1, with no clear D. Sample: PBMCs. The receptor comes from a woman between 18 and 55 years old in good health. As DNA, the CDR3 is TGTGCCAGCGGCGACATGAACACTGAAGCTTTCTTT. Its protein product is CASGDMNTEAFF. Looking up the rest from reference TRBV9 and TRBJ1-1 gives the full variable domain: DSGVTQTPKHLITATGQRVTLRCSPRSGDLSVYWYQQSLDQGLQFLIQYYNGEERAKGNILERFSAQQFPDLHSELNLSSLELGDSALYFCASGDMNTEAFFGQGTRLTVV.